The T cell receptor beta chain described here comes from a study of response to subunit inactivated influenza vaccine. Findings and caveats of the study: With each seasonal influenza vaccination, the authors suggested, few new T cells are recruited.

This clonotype has more than one count but fewer than ten. As yet, its antigen is unknown. TCRdb processed the RT-PCR reads anew with MiXCR; each CDR3 protein has one entry. The sample lists around 580,000 distinct CDR3 sequences, 14% occurring once. This CDR3 is built from 15 residues. The V segment lost 6 bases and the J segment 4 bases; nucleotides outside the gene matches: 7. Per the germline V gene, CDR1 is SGHTA and CDR2 is FQGNSA. Material: PBMCs from blood, obtained about 11 days after vaccination. The chain joins TRBV7-2 to TRBJ2-7; TRBD2 aligns across 12 bases. This receptor was obtained from a man in his forties or fifties who received an inactivated influenza vaccine. The CDR3 bases are TGTGCCAGCAGGCCCCGACTAGCGGGAGTGTACGAGCAGTACTTC. It specifies CASRPRLAGVYEQYF. Looking up the rest from reference TRBV7-2 and TRBJ2-7 gives the full variable domain: GAGVSQSPSNKVTEKGKDVELRCDPISGHTALYWYRQSLGQGLEFLIYFQGNSAPDKSGLPSDRFSAERTGGSVSTLTIQRTQQEDSAVYLCASRPRLAGVYEQYFGPGTRLTVT.